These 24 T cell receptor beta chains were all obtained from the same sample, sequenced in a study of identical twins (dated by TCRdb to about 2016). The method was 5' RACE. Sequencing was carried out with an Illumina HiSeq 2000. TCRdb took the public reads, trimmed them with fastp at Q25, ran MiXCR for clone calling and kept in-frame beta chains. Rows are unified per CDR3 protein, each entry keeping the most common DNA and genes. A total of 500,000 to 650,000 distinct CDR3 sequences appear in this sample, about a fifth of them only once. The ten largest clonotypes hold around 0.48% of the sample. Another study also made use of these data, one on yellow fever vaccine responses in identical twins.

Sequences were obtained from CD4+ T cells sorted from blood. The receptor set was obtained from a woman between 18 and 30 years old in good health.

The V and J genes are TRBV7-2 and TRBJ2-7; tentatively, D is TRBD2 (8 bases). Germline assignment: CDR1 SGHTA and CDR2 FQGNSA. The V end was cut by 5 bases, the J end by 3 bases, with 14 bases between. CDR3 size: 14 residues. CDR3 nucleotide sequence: TGTGCCAGCAGCGTTAGCGGGACAGACTACGAGCAGTACTTC. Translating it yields CASSVSGTDYEQYF.

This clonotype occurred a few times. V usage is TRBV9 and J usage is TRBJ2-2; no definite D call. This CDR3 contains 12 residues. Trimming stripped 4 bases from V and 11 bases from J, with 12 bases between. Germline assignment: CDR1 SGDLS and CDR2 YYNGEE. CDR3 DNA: TGTGCCAGCAGCCCCTTTGGTAGTGAGCTGTTTTTT. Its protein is CASSPFGSELFF. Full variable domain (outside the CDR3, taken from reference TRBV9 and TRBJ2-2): DSGVTQTPKHLITATGQRVTLRCSPRSGDLSVYWYQQSLDQGLQFLIQYYNGEERAKGNILERFSAQQFPDLHSELNLSSLELGDSALYFCASSPFGSELFFGEGSRLTVL.

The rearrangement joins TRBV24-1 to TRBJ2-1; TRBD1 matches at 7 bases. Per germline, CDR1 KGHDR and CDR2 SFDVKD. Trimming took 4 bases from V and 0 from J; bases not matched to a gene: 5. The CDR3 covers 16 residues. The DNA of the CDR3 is TGTGCCACCAGTGACCAGACAGGGAGCTCCTACAATGAGCAGTTCTTC. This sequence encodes CATSDQTGSSYNEQFF.

CDR3 loop: CASSNQRCQETQYF. In DNA form, the CDR3 reads TGTGCCAGCAGTAACCAGAGGTGCCAAGAGACCCAGTACTTC. The genes are TRBV6-5 and TRBJ2-5; D is undetermined. Per the germline V gene, CDR1 is MNHEY and CDR2 is SVGAGI. The CDR3 totals 14 residues. V was clipped by 5 bases and J by 1 base, with 11 bases between them.

Here the CDR3 reads CASSYSRTDLAKNIQYF. The CDR3 nucleotides are TGTGCCAGCAGTTACTCCCGGACTGATCTAGCCAAAAACATTCAGTACTTC. The chain employs TRBV6-2 or TRBV6-3 and TRBJ2-4; tentative D call: TRBD2 (5 bases). The ends were cut back, 0 bases at V and 0 bases at J, with 12 bases in the middle. The CDR3 contains 17 residues. The V gene's germline CDR1 is MNHEY and CDR2 SVGEGT.

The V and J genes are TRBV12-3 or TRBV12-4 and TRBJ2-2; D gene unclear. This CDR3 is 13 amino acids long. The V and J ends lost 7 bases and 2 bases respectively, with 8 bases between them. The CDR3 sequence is CASMGSNTGELFF. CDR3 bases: TGTGCCAGCATGGGCTCAAACACCGGGGAGCTGTTTTTT.

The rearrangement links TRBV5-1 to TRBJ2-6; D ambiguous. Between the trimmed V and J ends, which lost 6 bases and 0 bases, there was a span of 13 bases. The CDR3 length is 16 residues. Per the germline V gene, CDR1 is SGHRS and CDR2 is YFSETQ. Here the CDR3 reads CASKRTESSGANVLTF. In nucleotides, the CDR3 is TGCGCCAGCAAAAGGACGGAGAGCTCTGGGGCCAACGTCCTGACTTTC.

In DNA form, the CDR3 reads TGTGCCATCAGTGAGGGCGTTACAGATACGCAGTATTTT. It encodes CAISEGVTDTQYF. This chain connects TRBV10-3 to TRBJ2-3; no definite D call. CDR1 and CDR2 from the germline V gene are ENHRY and SYGVKD. The CDR3 runs 13 residues. Trimming took off 2 bases at V and 3 bases at J, with 6 bases between the two ends.

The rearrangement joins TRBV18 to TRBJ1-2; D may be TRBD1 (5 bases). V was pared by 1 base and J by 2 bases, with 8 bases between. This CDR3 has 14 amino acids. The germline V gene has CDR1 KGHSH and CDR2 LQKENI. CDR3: CASSPLTENYGYTF. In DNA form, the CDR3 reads TGTGCCAGCTCACCACTGACAGAAAACTATGGCTACACCTTC. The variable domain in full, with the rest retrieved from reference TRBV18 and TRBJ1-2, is NAGVMQNPRHLVRRRGQEARLRCSPMKGHSHVYWYRQLPEEGLKFMVYLQKENIIDESGMPKERFSAEFPKEGPSILRIQQVVRGDSAAYFCASSPLTENYGYTFGSGTRLTVV.

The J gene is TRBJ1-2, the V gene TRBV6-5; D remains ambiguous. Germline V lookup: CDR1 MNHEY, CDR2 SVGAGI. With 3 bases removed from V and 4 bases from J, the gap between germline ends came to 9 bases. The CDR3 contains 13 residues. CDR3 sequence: CASSYQFFYGYTF. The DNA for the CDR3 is TGTGCCAGCAGTTATCAGTTTTTCTATGGCTACACCTTC.

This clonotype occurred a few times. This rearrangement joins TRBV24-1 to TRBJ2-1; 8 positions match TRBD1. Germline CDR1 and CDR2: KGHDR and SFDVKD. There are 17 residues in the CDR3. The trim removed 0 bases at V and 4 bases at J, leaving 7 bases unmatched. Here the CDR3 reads CATSDLPTGQAYNEQFF. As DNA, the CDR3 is TGTGCCACCAGTGATTTGCCAACGGGACAGGCTTACAATGAGCAGTTCTTC.

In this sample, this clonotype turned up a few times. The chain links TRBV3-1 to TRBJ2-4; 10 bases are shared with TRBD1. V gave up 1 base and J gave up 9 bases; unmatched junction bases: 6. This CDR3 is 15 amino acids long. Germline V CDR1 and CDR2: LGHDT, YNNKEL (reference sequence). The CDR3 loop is CASSQGGQGISIQYF. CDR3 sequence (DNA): TGTGCCAGCAGCCAAGGGGGACAGGGGATCAGCATTCAGTACTTC.

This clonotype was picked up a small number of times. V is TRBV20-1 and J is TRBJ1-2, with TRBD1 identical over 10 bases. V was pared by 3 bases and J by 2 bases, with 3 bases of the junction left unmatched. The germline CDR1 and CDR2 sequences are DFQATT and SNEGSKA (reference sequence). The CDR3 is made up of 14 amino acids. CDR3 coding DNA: TGCAGTGCTAGTGGGGACAGGGGAAACTATGGCTACACCTTC. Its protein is CSASGDRGNYGYTF.

CDR3: CASSLLPPGTTDTQYF. The CDR3 bases are TGTGCCAGCAGCTTACTCCCCCCAGGGACAACAGATACGCAGTATTTT. The rearrangement links TRBV11-2 to TRBJ2-3; a possible D gene is TRBD1 (6 bases). Per the germline V gene, CDR1 is SGHAT and CDR2 is FQNNGV. The CDR3 is 16 amino acids. Between the trimmed V and J ends, which lost 2 bases and 3 bases, there was a span of 15 bases.

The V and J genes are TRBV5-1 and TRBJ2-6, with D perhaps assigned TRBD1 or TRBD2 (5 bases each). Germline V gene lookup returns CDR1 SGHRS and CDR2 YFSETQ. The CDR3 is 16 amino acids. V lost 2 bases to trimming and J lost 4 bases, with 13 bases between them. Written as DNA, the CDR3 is TGCGCCAGCAGCTTCGGGGCGGTAACGGGGGCCAACGTCCTGACTTTC. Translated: CASSFGAVTGANVLTF. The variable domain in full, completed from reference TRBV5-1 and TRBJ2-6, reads KAGVTQTPRYLIKTRGQQVTLSCSPISGHRSVSWYQQTPGQGLQFLFEYFSETQRNKGNFPGRFSGRQFSNSRSEMNVSTLELGDSALYLCASSFGAVTGANVLTFGAGSRLTVL.

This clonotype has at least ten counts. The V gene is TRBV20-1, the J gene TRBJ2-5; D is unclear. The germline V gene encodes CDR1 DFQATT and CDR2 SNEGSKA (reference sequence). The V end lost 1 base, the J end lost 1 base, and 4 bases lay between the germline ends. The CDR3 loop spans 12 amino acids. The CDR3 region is CSARGSQETQYF. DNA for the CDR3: TGCAGTGCTAGAGGCTCCCAAGAGACCCAGTACTTC.

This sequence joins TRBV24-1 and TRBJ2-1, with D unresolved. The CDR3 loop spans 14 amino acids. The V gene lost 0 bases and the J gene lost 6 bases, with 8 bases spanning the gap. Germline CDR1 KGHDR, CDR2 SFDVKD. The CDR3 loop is CATSDLSGTNEQFF. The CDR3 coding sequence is TGTGCCACCAGTGATTTGTCCGGAACCAATGAGCAGTTCTTC.

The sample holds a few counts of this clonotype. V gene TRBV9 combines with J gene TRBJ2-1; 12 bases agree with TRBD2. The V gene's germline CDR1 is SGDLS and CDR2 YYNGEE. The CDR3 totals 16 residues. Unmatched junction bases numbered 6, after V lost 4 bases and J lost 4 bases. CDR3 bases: TGTGCCAGCAGCCAAGTCCTAGCGGGGGGGTACAATGAGCAGTTCTTC. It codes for CASSQVLAGGYNEQFF.

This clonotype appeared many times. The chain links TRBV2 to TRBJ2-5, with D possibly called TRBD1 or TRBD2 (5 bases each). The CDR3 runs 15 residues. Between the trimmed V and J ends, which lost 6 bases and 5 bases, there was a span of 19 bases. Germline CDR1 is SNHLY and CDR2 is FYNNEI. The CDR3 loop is CASSERSGGLETQYF. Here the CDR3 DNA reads TGTGCCAGCAGCGAAAGATCTGGGGGTTTGGAGACCCAGTACTTC.

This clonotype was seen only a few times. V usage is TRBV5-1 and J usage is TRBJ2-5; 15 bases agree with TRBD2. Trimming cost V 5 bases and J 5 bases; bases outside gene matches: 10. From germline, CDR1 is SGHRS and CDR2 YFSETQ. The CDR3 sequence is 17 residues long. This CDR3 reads CASSSWTSGGAGETQYF. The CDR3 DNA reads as TGCGCCAGCAGTTCCTGGACTAGCGGGGGGGCCGGGGAGACCCAGTACTTC.

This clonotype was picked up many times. CDR3 amino acids: CASSYSRETQYF. For the CDR3, the DNA is TGTGCCAGCAGTTACTCGAGGGAGACCCAGTACTTC. The rearrangement links TRBV6-5 to TRBJ2-5; no reliable D call. CDR1 and CDR2 from the germline V gene are MNHEY and SVGAGI. The length of the CDR3 is 12 residues. With 0 bases removed from V and 5 bases from J, the gap between germline ends came to 4 bases.

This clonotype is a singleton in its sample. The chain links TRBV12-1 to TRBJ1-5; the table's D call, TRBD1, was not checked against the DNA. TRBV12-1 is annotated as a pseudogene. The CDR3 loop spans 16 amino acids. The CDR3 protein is CASSFRSGQENQPQHF. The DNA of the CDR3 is TGTGCCAGCAGCTTTCGATCGGGACAAGAGAATCAGCCCCAGCATTTT.

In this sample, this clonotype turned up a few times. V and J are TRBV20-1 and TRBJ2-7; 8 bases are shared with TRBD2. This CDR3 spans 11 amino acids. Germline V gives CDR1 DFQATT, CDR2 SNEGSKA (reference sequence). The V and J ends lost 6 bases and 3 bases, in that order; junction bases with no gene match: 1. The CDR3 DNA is TGCAGTGCCGGGGGGGGCTACGAGCAGTACGTC. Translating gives CSAGGGYEQYV.

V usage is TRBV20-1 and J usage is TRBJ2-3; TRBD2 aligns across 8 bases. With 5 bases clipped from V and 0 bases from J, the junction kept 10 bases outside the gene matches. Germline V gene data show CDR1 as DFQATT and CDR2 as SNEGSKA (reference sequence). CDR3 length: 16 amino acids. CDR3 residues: CSAERGPSGSTDTQYF. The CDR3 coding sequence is TGCAGTGCTGAAAGAGGCCCTAGCGGGAGCACAGATACGCAGTATTTT.